These 14 T cell receptor beta chains were sequenced from one sample in a study of T cells in Graves' hyperthyroidism and ophthalmopathy. TCR beta CDR3 regions were amplified from RNA transcripts. An initial round of RT-PCR targeting the TCR CDR3 relied on the HTBI primer set. TCRdb called the multiplex PCR reads again in MiXCR, with one record for every CDR3 protein. The repertoire has approximately 600,000 distinct CDR3 sequences, about 14% of them found once; the top ten carry approximately 4.2%. Sequencing used blood. The receptors derive from a woman aged 40 to 50 with Graves' ophthalmopathy.

The sample holds many counts of this clonotype. The genes are TRBV19 and TRBJ2-7, with 10 bases identical to TRBD1. CDR3 length: 15 amino acids. The J segment lost 3 bases and the V segment lost 2 bases, leaving 4 bases of the junction unmatched. The germline V gene has CDR1 LNHDA and CDR2 SQIVND (reference sequence). For the CDR3, the DNA is TGTGCCAGTAGTATACCGGGACAGGGGCGCTACGAGCAGTACTTC. Translated, it gives CASSIPGQGRYEQYF.

This clonotype was counted many times. This chain uses TRBV7-2 with TRBJ2-7, with 11 bases fitting TRBD2. Trimming cost V 5 bases and J 0 bases; bases outside gene matches: 3. The length of the CDR3 is 15 residues. Germline V gene data show CDR1 as SGHTA and CDR2 as FQGNSA. CDR3: CASSTTSGTSYEQYF. In nucleotides, the CDR3 is TGTGCCAGCAGCACGACTAGCGGGACCTCCTACGAGCAGTACTTC.

There are a few counts of this clonotype. At one end the junction does not follow the germline gene, possibly because of a read error. This chain links TRBV19 with TRBJ2-7; TRBD1 might be the D (5 bases). The CDR3 is 14 residues long. The V gene's germline CDR1 is LNHDA and CDR2 SQIVND (reference sequence). The chain's CDR3 is CASSIDSTGYERYF. For the CDR3, the DNA is TGTGCCAGTAGCATCGACAGTACAGGCTACGAGCGGTACTTC.

This clonotype appeared many times. The V gene is TRBV12-3 or TRBV12-4, the J gene TRBJ1-3; no firm D call. The V end lost 6 bases, the J end lost 11 bases, and 8 bases lay between the germline ends. There are 10 residues in the CDR3. CDR3 sequence: CASSLHAIYF. CDR3 nucleotides: TGTGCCAGCAGCCTCCACGCCATATATTTT.

The chain is built from TRBV4-1 and TRBJ1-5; 7 bases are shared with TRBD1. CDR1 and CDR2 (germline): MGHRA, YSYEKL. With V trimmed by 0 bases and J by 6 bases, 8 bases remained unmatched. The length of the CDR3 is 16 residues. In DNA, the CDR3 is TGCGCCAGCAGCCAAGATCCGAGGCAGGGGGTTCAGCCCCAGCATTTT. It codes for CASSQDPRQGVQPQHF.

This clonotype was seen a handful of times. The chain couples TRBV20-1 to TRBJ1-1, with D perhaps TRBD1 (5 bases). CDR3 length: 15 amino acids. The germline CDR1 and CDR2 sequences are DFQATT and SNEGSKA (reference sequence). V lost 5 bases to trimming and J lost 4 bases, with 20 bases between them. CDR3 residues: CSAPWGGRDITEAFF. The CDR3 nucleotides read TGCAGTGCTCCATGGGGCGGACGGGATATCACTGAAGCTTTCTTT.

This clonotype has ten or more counts. A much larger clone lies a single base off, so this may be a read error. The V call is TRBV12-3 or TRBV12-4, the J call TRBJ2-7; D not certain. The CDR3 extends over 13 amino acids. Deletions cut 2 bases from V and 0 bases from J, with 5 bases between. The CDR3 sequence: CASSLQNSYEQYF. CDR3 coding DNA: TGTGCCAGCAGTTTACAAAACTCCTACGAGCAGTACTTC.

The rearrangement uses TRBV28 and TRBJ1-2; D not certain. The V end lost 2 bases, the J end lost 5 bases, and 12 bases lay between the germline ends. CDR1 and CDR2 (germline): MDHEN, SYDVKM. The CDR3 is 14 amino acids. CDR3 residues: CASSLAFAPYGYTF. Written as DNA, the CDR3 is TGTGCCAGCAGTTTAGCGTTCGCTCCTTATGGCTACACCTTC.

Ten or more counts support this clonotype. One end of the junction is discordant with germline, which a read error may explain. The V and J genes are TRBV15 and TRBJ2-7; D gene uncertain. The CDR3 contains 13 residues. Germline CDR1 LNHNV, CDR2 YYDKDF (reference sequence). Written as DNA, the CDR3 is TGTGCCACCAGCAGTTCGAGATCGCGCCCAGGCCACTTC. As protein: CATSSSRSRPGHF.

There are a few counts of this clonotype. CDR3 nucleotide sequence: TGCGCCAGCAGCCCCGGGGACAGGGAGAATGGCTACACCTTC. Its translation: CASSPGDRENGYTF. J is TRBJ1-2 and V is TRBV5-1, with 9 positions matching TRBD1. V dropped 4 bases and J dropped 6; count of bases not matched to a gene: 7. The CDR3 contains 14 residues. Germline loops: CDR1 SGHRS, CDR2 YFSETQ.

V gene TRBV6-1 combines with J gene TRBJ2-5; D unclear. V gave up 6 bases and J gave up 5 bases, with 13 bases separating them. Germline V gene data show CDR1 as MNHNS and CDR2 as SASEGT. The CDR3 extends over 13 amino acids. CDR3 bases: TGTGCCAGCAGCCCGATGGTTGGTGAGACCCAGTACTTC. This codes for CASSPMVGETQYF.

The sample holds many counts of this clonotype. This chain connects TRBV24-1 to TRBJ2-7; D assignment may be TRBD1 or TRBD2 (5 bases each). The CDR3 length is 13 residues. Trimming pared 1 base from V and 7 bases from J, leaving 10 bases between. The germline gives CDR1 KGHDR, CDR2 SFDVKD. CDR3 residues: CATSDLTWGEQYF. The DNA of the CDR3 is TGTGCCACCAGTGATTTAACCTGGGGGGAGCAGTACTTC.

The sample holds many counts of this clonotype. This chain uses TRBV6-1 with TRBJ1-5, with no clear D. Germline CDR1 is MNHNS and CDR2 is SASEGT. The CDR3 spans 11 residues. V dropped 6 bases and J dropped 9 bases, with 9 bases sitting between them. The chain's CDR3 is CASSRNGPQHF. The CDR3 DNA reads TGTGCCAGCAGCCGGAACGGGCCCCAGCATTTT.

This clonotype was recorded at least ten times. The J gene is TRBJ2-7, the V gene TRBV19; possibly TRBD2 for D (6 bases). CDR3 size: 13 residues. The germline CDR1 and CDR2 sequences are LNHDA and SQIVND (reference sequence). The ends were cut back, 5 bases at V and 6 bases at J, with 14 bases in the middle. Here the CDR3 DNA reads TGTGCCAGTAGTGACCGACTAGATCGCGAGCAGTACTTC. This sequence encodes CASSDRLDREQYF.